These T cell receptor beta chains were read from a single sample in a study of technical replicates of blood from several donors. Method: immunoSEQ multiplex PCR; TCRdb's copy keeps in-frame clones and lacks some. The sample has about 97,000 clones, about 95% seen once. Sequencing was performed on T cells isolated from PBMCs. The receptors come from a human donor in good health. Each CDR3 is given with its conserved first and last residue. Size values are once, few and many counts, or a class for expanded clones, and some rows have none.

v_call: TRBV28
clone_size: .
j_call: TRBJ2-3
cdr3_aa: CASSLLRTGTGTDTQYF

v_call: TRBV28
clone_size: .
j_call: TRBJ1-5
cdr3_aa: CASSLNQPQHF

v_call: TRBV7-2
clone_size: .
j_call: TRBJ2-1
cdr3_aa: CASSGPRTSGWEQFF

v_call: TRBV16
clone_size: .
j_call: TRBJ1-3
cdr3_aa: CASSRYRSNSGNTIYF

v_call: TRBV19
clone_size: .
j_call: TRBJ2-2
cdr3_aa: CASSLLAAVTGELFF

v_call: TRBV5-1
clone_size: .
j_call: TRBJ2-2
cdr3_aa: CASREIAGRALDGELFF

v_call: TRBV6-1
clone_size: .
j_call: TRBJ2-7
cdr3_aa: CASVRDSRENYEQYF

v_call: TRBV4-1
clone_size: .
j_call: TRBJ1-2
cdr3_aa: CASSDRDSAGTF

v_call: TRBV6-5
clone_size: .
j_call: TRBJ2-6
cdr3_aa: CASTSGANVLTF

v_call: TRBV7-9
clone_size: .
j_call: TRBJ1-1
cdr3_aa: CASSLKGGTEAFF

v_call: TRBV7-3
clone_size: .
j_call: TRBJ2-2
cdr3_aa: CASSLIAGGFVGELFF

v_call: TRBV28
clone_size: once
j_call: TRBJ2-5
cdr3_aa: CASRRILETQYF

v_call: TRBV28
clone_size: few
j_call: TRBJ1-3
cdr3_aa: CASSTHSTGEYF

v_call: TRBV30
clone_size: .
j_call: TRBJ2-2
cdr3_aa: CAWSRGRANTGELFF

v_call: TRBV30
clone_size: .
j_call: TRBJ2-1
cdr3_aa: CAWTSRSSYNEQFF

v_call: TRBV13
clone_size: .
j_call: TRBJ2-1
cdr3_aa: CASSFSYNEQFF

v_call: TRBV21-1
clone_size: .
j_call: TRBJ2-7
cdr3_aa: CASSKGTRSSYEQYF

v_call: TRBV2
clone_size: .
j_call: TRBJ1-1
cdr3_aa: CASSVGEDTEAFF

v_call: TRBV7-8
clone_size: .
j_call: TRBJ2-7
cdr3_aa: CASGFSGRARYEQYF

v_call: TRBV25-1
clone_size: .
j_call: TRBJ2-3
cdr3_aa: CASTSTTDTQYF

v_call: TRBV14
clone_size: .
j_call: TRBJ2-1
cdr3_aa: CASSQDGSGSYNEQFF

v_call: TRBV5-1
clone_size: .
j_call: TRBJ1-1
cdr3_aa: CASRGQGNTEAFF

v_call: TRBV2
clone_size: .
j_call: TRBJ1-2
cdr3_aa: CASSGDWTFRSYTF

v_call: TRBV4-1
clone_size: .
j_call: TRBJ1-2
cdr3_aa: CASSQTDSYGYTF

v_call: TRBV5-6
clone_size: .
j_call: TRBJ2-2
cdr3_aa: CASSPGHGMSTGELFF

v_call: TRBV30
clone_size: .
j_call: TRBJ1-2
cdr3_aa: CAWKGGMYGYTF

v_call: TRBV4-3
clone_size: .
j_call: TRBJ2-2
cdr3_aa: CASRLLSSGAINTGELFF

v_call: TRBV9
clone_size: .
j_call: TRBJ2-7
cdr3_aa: CASSVEGDPDEQYF